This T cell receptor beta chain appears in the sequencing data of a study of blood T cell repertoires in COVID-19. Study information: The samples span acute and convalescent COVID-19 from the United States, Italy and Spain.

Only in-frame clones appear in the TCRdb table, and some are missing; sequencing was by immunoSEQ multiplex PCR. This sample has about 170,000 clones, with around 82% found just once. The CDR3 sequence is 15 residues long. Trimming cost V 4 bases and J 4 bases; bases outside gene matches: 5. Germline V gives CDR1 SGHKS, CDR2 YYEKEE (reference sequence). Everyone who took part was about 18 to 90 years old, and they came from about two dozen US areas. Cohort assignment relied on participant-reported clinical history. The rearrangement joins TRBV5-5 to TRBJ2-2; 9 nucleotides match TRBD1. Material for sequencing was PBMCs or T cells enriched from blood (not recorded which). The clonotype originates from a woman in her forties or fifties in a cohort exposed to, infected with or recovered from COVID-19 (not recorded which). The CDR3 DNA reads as TGTGCCAGCAGCCGAGGGACAGGGTCCACCGGGGAGCTGTTTTTT. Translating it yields CASSRGTGSTGELFF. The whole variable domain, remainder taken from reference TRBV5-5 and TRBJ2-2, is DAGVTQSPTHLIKTRGQQVTLRCSPISGHKSVSWYQQVLGQGPQFIFQYYEKEERGRGNFPDRFSARQFPNYSSELNVNALLLGDSALYLCASSRGTGSTGELFFGEGSRLTVL.